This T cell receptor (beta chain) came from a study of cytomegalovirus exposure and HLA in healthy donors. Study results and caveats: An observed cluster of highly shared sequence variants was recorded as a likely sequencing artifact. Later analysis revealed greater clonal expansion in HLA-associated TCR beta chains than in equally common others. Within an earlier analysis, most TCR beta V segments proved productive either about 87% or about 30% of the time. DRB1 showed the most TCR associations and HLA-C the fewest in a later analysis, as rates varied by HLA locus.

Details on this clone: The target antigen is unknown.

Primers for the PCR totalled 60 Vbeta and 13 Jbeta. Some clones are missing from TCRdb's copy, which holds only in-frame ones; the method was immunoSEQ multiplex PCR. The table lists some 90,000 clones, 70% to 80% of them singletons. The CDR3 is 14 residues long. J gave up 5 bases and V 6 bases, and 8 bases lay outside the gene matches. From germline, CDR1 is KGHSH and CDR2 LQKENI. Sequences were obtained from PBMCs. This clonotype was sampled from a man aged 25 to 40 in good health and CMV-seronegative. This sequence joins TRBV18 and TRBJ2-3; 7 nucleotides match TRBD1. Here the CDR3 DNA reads TGTGCCAGCTCGCGGACAGGCCCTCAAGATACGCAGTATTTT. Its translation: CASSRTGPQDTQYF.